A single sample gave rise to the 12 T cell receptor beta chains below, sequenced in a study of Ad26.COV2.S vaccination and SARS-CoV-2 variants. Clones were sequenced by immunoSEQ multiplex PCR, and TCRdb holds only the in-frame ones, with some missing. The table records over 400,000 clones, roughly 87% of them present only once. Documented treatment: some 20 received Ad26.COV2.S at low or high dose, single or two shots; roughly five received placebo; per-sample allocation not given. Sampling took place 63 days after the first vaccine or placebo injection. Sequenced here: peripheral blood, sampled in a trial of Ad26.COV2.S vaccine versus placebo. These receptor sequences come from a person between 18 and 65 years old who received the Ad26.COV2.S COVID-19 vaccine or a placebo.

The CDR3 region has the DNA TGCGCCAGCAGCCTCCAAAACTACGTTTTTGCAACTAATGAAAAACTGTTTTTT. Encoded protein: CASSLQNYVFATNEKLFF. The chain links TRBV4-1 to TRBJ1-4; D uncertain. V was shortened by 4 bases and J by 0 bases, with 18 bases between the two germline ends. CDR3 size: 18 residues. The germline gives CDR1 MGHRA, CDR2 YSYEKL.

The rearrangement uses TRBV18 and TRBJ2-2; D remains unclear. This CDR3 has 14 residues. Germline CDR1 reads KGHSH; CDR2 reads LQKENI. V shed 3 bases and J shed 0 bases, with 5 bases lying between them. CDR3 DNA: TGTGCCAGCTCACCGATTGCGAACACCGGGGAGCTGTTTTTT. It encodes CASSPIANTGELFF.

The V and J genes are TRBV7-2 and TRBJ2-7, with D uncertain. Trimming left V 3 bases short and J 4 bases short, with 13 bases between. The CDR3 has 14 amino acids. Germline assignment: CDR1 SGHTA and CDR2 FQGNSA. The CDR3 loop is CASSFDLGSYEQYF. CDR3 nucleotides: TGTGCCAGCAGCTTCGACCTGGGTAGTTACGAGCAGTACTTC.

This clone was seen only once. This chain joins TRBV7-2 and TRBJ2-3, with 8 bases matching TRBD1. The junction had 10 bases not matched to a gene; V was cut back by 5 bases and J by 3 bases. This CDR3 has 16 amino acids. Germline V gene lookup returns CDR1 SGHTA and CDR2 FQGNSA. The chain's CDR3 is CASSDRTGSGTDTQYF. The CDR3 nucleotides read TGTGCCAGCAGCGACCGGACAGGGAGTGGGACAGATACGCAGTATTTT.

The chain couples TRBV7-2 to TRBJ2-1, with D unclear. Looked up from germline, CDR1 is SGHTA and CDR2 is FQGNSA. Trimming pared 5 bases from V and 5 bases from J, leaving 10 bases between. The CDR3 contains 13 residues. CDR3 amino acids: CASSRDYNNEQFF. In nucleotides, the CDR3 is TGTGCCAGCAGCAGAGATTACAACAATGAGCAGTTCTTC.

The J gene is TRBJ1-1, the V gene TRBV6-5; perhaps TRBD1 as D (5 bases). The V gene lost 2 bases and the J gene lost 3 bases, with 10 bases spanning the gap. This CDR3 contains 14 residues. Germline CDR1 reads MNHEY; CDR2 reads SVGAGI. The CDR3 region has the DNA TGTGCCAGCAGTTACGACAGTTTTTACACTGAAGCTTTCTTT. This sequence encodes CASSYDSFYTEAFF.

The chain recombines TRBV28 with TRBJ1-3; no clear D gene. CDR3 length equals 14 residues. Germline loops: CDR1 MDHEN, CDR2 SYDVKM. V gave up 7 bases and J gave up 0 bases, with 10 bases separating them. As DNA, the CDR3 is TGTGCCAGCAAAAAGGGAAGCTCTGGAAACACCATATATTTT. The encoded protein is CASKKGSSGNTIYF.

This clone was found once. The chain joins TRBV5-1 to TRBJ2-2; perhaps TRBD2 as D (6 bases). V lost 4 bases, J lost 2 bases, and 12 bases lay in between. The CDR3 is made up of 15 amino acids. Germline CDR1 and CDR2: SGHRS and YFSETQ. The CDR3 sequence: CASSPGGGNTGELFF. In DNA form, the CDR3 reads TGCGCCAGCAGCCCCGGGGGTGGTAACACCGGGGAGCTGTTTTTT.

V is TRBV4-1 and J is TRBJ2-7, with D uncertain. Germline V gene data show CDR1 as MGHRA and CDR2 as YSYEKL. CDR3 length: 14 residues. Trimming removed 4 bases at V and 0 bases at J, with 10 bases between. For the CDR3, the DNA is TGCGCCAGCAGCCCCCGGGCCAGCTCCTACGAGCAGTACTTC. Protein product: CASSPRASSYEQYF.

The V gene is TRBV4-2, the J gene TRBJ2-2; weak D call: TRBD2 (6 bases). The V gene's germline CDR1 is LGHNA and CDR2 YNFKEQ. The CDR3 is made up of 16 amino acids. With 4 bases removed from V and 10 bases from J, the gap between germline ends came to 22 bases. Here the CDR3 reads CASSREGISGTSELFF. Written as DNA, the CDR3 is TGTGCCAGCAGCCGGGAAGGTATTAGCGGTACCTCGGAGCTGTTTTTT.

CDR3: CASSPFGIPGEKLFF. DNA for the CDR3: TGTGCCAGCAGCCCCTTTGGGATCCCCGGGGAAAAACTGTTTTTT. V is TRBV7-3 and J is TRBJ1-4; D remains ambiguous. Trimming took off 5 bases at V and 8 bases at J, with 18 bases between the two ends. The germline gives CDR1 SGHTA, CDR2 FQGTGA. This CDR3 has 15 residues.

This chain links TRBV19 with TRBJ2-1; no clear D. Germline lookup yields CDR1 LNHDA and CDR2 SQIVND (reference sequence). Trimming removed 0 bases from V and 9 bases from J, with 6 bases in between. The CDR3 sequence is 12 residues long. Here the CDR3 reads CASSIDRSEQFF. The CDR3 region has the DNA TGTGCCAGTAGTATAGATCGGAGTGAGCAGTTCTTC. The whole variable domain, remainder taken from reference TRBV19 and TRBJ2-1, is DGGITQSPKYLFRKEGQNVTLSCEQNLNHDAMYWYRQDPGQGLRLIYYSQIVNDFQKGDIAEGYSVSREKKESFPLTVTSAQKNPTAFYLCASSIDRSEQFFGPGTRLTVL.